This T cell receptor (beta chain) was profiled in a study of blood T cell repertoires in COVID-19. There are 15 residues in the CDR3. CDR1 is SGDLS and CDR2 is YYNGEE in the germline V gene. Trimming cost V 2 bases and J 5 bases; bases outside gene matches: 6. Followed over time, Seattle patients had been enrolled while infection was active. This table comes from immunoSEQ multiplex PCR, and its TCRdb copy is limited to in-frame clones, with some not included. The repertoire holds around 270,000 clones, with approximately 84% as singletons. The chain couples TRBV9 to TRBJ2-5; 10 bases match TRBD1. The TCR originated in a person aged 70 to 80 with COVID-19, enrolled during active disease. The sample comprised peripheral blood. The chain's CDR3 is CASSVETGGDETQYF. The CDR3 bases are TGTGCCAGCAGCGTGGAGACAGGGGGCGACGAGACCCAGTACTTC.